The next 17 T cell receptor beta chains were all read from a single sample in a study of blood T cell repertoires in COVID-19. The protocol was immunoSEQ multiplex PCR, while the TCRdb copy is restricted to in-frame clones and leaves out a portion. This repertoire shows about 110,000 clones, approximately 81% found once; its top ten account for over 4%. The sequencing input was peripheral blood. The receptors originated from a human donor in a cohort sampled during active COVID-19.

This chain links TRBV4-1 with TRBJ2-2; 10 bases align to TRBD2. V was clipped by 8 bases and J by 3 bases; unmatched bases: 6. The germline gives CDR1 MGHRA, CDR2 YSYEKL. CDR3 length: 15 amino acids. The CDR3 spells CASGGLARDTGELFF. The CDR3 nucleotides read TGCGCCAGCGGGGGACTAGCGAGAGACACCGGGGAGCTGTTTTTT.

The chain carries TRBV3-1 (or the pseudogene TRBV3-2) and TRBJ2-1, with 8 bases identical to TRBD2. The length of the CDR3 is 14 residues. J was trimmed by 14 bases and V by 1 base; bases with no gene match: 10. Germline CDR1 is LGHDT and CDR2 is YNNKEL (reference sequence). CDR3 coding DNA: TGTGCCAGCAGCCAAGTCCGGATAGCGGGACAAAAGTTCTTC. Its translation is CASSQVRIAGQKFF.

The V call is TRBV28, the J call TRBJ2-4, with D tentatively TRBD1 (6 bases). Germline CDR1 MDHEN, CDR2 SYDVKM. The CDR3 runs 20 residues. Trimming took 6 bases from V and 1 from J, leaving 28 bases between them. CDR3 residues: CASSKRGSPYRLSAKNIQYF. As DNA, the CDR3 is TGTGCCAGCAGCAAAAGGGGGAGTCCATATCGTTTATCGGCCAAAAACATTCAGTACTTC.

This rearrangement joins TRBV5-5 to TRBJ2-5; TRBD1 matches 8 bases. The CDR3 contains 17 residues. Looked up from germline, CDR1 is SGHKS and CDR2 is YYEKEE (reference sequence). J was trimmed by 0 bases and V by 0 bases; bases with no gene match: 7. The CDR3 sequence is CASSLVPTGAYQETQYF. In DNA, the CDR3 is TGTGCCAGCAGCTTGGTACCGACAGGGGCGTACCAAGAGACCCAGTACTTC. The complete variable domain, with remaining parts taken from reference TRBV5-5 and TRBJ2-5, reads DAGVTQSPTHLIKTRGQQVTLRCSPISGHKSVSWYQQVLGQGPQFIFQYYEKEERGRGNFPDRFSARQFPNYSSELNVNALLLGDSALYLCASSLVPTGAYQETQYFGPGTRLLVL.

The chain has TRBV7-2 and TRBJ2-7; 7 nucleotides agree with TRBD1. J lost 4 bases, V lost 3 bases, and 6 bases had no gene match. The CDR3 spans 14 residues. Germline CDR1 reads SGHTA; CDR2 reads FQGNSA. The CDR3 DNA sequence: TGTGCCAGCAGCTTTGGGACAGCGAGTTACGAGCAGTACTTC. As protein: CASSFGTASYEQYF.

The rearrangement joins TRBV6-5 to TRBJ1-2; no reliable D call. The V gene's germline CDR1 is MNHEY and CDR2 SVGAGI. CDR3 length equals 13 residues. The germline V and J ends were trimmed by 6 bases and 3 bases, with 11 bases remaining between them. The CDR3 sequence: CASSPGIDYGYTF. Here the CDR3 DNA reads TGTGCCAGCAGCCCAGGTATTGACTATGGCTACACCTTC.

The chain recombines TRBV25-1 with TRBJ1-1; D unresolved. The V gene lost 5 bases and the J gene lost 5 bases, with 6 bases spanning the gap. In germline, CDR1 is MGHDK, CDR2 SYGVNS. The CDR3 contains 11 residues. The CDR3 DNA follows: TGTGCCAGCAGTTGGCTTACTGAAGCTTTCTTT. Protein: CASSWLTEAFF.

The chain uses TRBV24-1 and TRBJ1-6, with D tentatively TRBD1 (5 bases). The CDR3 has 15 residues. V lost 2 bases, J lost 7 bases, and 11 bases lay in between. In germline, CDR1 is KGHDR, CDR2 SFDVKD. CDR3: CATSDSGVMNSPLHF. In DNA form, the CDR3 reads TGTGCCACCAGTGATTCGGGGGTTATGAATTCACCCCTCCACTTT.

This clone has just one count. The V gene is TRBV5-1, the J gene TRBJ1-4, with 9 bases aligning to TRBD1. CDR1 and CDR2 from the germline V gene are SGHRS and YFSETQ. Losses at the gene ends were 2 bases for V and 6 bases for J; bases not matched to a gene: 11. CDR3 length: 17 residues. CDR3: CASSFSTNRGLDEKLFF. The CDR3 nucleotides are TGCGCCAGCAGCTTTTCGACGAACAGGGGGCTTGATGAAAAACTGTTTTTT.

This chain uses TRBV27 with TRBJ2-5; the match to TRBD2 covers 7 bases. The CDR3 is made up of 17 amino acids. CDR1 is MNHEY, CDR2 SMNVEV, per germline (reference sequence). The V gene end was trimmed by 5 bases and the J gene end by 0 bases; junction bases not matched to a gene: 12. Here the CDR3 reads CASSTLPGREYQETQYF. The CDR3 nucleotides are TGTGCCAGCAGTACCCTACCTGGGCGGGAGTACCAAGAGACCCAGTACTTC.

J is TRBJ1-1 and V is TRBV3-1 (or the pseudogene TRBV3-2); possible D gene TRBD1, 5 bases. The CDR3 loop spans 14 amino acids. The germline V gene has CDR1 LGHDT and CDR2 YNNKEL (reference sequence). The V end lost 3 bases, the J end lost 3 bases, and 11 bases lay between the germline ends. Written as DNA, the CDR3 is TGTGCCAGCAGCCAGATGGGAGGGGACACTGAAGCTTTCTTT. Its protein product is CASSQMGGDTEAFF.

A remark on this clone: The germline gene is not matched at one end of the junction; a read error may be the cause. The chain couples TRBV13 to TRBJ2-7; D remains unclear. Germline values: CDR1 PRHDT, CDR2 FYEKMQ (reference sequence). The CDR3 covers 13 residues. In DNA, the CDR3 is TGTGCCAGCAGCCTAGGGCAGGTGGACGAGCAGTACTTC. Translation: CASSLGQVDEQYF.

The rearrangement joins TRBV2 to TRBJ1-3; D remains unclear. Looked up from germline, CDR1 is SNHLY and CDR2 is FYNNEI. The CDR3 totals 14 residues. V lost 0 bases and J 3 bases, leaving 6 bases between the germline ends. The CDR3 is CASSEALSGNTIYF. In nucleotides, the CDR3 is TGTGCCAGCAGTGAAGCGCTTAGTGGAAACACCATATATTTT.

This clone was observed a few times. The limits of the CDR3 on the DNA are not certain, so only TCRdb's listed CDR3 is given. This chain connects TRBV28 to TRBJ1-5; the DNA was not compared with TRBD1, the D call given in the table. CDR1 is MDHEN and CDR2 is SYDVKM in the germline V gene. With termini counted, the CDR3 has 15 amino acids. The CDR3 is CASSFFGQPNQPQHF.

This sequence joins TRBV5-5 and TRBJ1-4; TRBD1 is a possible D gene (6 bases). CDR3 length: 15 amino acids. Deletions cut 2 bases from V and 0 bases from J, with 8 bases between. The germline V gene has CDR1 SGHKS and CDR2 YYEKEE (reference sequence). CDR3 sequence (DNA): TGTGCCAGCAGCTTACAGGGTACAACTAATGAAAAACTGTTTTTT. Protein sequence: CASSLQGTTNEKLFF.

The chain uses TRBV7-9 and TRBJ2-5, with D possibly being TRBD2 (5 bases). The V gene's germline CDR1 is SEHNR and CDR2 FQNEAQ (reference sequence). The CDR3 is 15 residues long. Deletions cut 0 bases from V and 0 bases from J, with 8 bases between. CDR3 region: CASSLAGANQETQYF. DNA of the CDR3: TGTGCCAGCAGCTTAGCGGGAGCGAACCAAGAGACCCAGTACTTC.

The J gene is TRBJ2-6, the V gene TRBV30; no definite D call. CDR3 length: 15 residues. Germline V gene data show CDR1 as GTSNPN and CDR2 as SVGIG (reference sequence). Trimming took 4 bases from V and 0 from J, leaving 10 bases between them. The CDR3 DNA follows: TGTGCCTGGACCCGCGGTGGCTCTGGGGCCAACGTCCTGACTTTC. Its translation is CAWTRGGSGANVLTF.